Detailed here is one T cell receptor beta chain. Its matching antigen is unknown. The sample comes from a study of shared clonotypes between healthy human individuals. In the study overall: A couple of women and three men aged 18 to 49 served as donors. Broader study findings: Donors were few, which limited the genetic and exposure-history diversity represented.

Naive CD8 cells lacked CD45RO, underwent positive selection for CCR7 and left out terminally differentiated effector memory CD45RA+ cells. The DNA input per sorted-subset replicate PCR was roughly 0.2 ug, corresponding to some 30,000 T cell genomes. Data came from immunoSEQ multiplex PCR; TCRdb stores just in-frame clones and leaves some out. The sample gives some 2,100,000 clones, just over 90% of which show up once; more than 1.5% is in the top ten. V dropped 2 bases and J dropped 6 bases, with 11 bases sitting between them. The CDR3 length is 13 residues. Germline V CDR1 and CDR2: SGHRS, YFSETQ. The rearrangement links TRBV5-1 to TRBJ1-1; D is ambiguous. The clonotype was recovered from a man younger than 35 in good health. Some clones in this sample may be carry-over from other donors' samples. Sequencing was carried out using naive CD8+ T cells from PBMCs. The CDR3 DNA sequence: TGCGCCAGCAGCTTAAACAGATCGCCTGAAGCTTTCTTT. Translated, it gives CASSLNRSPEAFF.